The source of this T cell receptor beta chain is a study of Graves' ophthalmopathy and Graves' hyperthyroidism. Trimming cost V 1 base and J 4 bases, with 7 bases left between them. Germline V lookup: CDR1 LGHNA, CDR2 YSLEER. This CDR3 contains 14 residues. Amplifying from RNA transcripts, the study obtained TCR beta CDR3 regions. HTBI-primed first-round RT-PCR preceded second-round multiplex PCR. TCRdb called the multiplex PCR reads again in MiXCR, with one record for every CDR3 protein. The sample lists around 1,200,000 distinct CDR3 sequences; roughly two fifths were seen once. Clinicians diagnosed using symptoms, serum thyroxine, TRAb, thyroid ultrasound and orbital computed tomography.

This TCR derives from an adult man with Graves' hyperthyroidism. The chain is built from TRBV4-3 and TRBJ2-2; D is unclear. Specimen: peripheral blood or thyroid tissue (not recorded which). The CDR3 reads CASSQVMSTGELFF. CDR3 coding DNA: TGCGCCAGCAGCCAAGTGATGTCCACCGGGGAGCTGTTTTTT.